This TCR beta chain was found in a study of blood T cells in healthy people across ages. Overall study context: Template switching captured about one barcoded beta molecule per two T cells.

Alongside a J-beta primer mix, a sample-barcoded 5' primer served in a second PCR lasting about 6 to 12 cycles. Each cDNA molecule was tagged by a template-switch adaptor with 12 random nucleotides. TCRdb reprocessed the 5' RACE reads with MiXCR, giving one entry per CDR3 protein. The sample records some 780,000 distinct CDR3 sequences, 56% being singletons. CDR1 is DFQATT, CDR2 SNEGSKA, per germline (reference sequence). The CDR3 is 12 amino acids. Trimming cost V 5 bases and J 7 bases, with 14 bases left between them. This clonotype was counted between two and nine times. The V gene is TRBV20-1, the J gene TRBJ1-1; tentative D call: TRBD1 (5 bases). Sequenced material: blood. The sequence was collected from a man aged 35 to 55 in good health. The CDR3 DNA reads TGCAGTGCTCTCGCGGGGGGAAGTGAAGCTTTCTTT. This encodes CSALAGGSEAFF.